Listed below are T cell receptor beta chains from one sample, sequenced in a study of cytomegalovirus exposure and HLA in healthy donors. This table comes from immunoSEQ multiplex PCR, and its TCRdb copy is limited to in-frame clones, with some not included. The repertoire holds approximately 160,000 clones, with about 81% as singletons. Sequences were obtained from PBMCs. These receptors were obtained from a girl aged 2 to 10 in good health and CMV-seropositive. Each CDR3 is given with its conserved first and last residue. The D gene is left open where the match is weak. The size entry is marked missing in some rows and otherwise reads once, few, many or a size class.

clone_size: -; d_call: -; v_call: TRBV7-8; j_call: TRBJ1-5; cdr3_nt: TGTGCCAGCAGCTTACGGGGTAGGGGCAATCAGCCCCAGCATTTT; cdr3_aa: CASSLRGRGNQPQHF
clone_size: once; d_call: -; v_call: TRBV6-1; j_call: TRBJ1-3; cdr3_nt: TGTGCCAGCAGTTATGCGTCCTCTGGAAACACCATATATTTT; cdr3_aa: CASSYASSGNTIYF
clone_size: few; d_call: -; v_call: TRBV9; j_call: TRBJ2-3; cdr3_nt: TGTGCCAGCAGCGTAGCCCTGGGGCCGGATACGCAGTATTTT; cdr3_aa: CASSVALGPDTQYF
clone_size: -; d_call: TRBD2; v_call: TRBV7-8; j_call: TRBJ2-7; cdr3_nt: TGTGCCAGCAGCCGCGGGAGGCGGGAGGGTACTTACGAGCAGTACTTC; cdr3_aa: CASSRGRREGTYEQYF
clone_size: -; d_call: TRBD2; v_call: TRBV2; j_call: TRBJ2-3; cdr3_nt: TGTGCCAGTGGCGGGGGACTCCAAGACACAGATACGCAGTATTTT; cdr3_aa: CASGGGLQDTDTQYF
clone_size: -; d_call: TRBD1; v_call: TRBV29-1; j_call: TRBJ1-2; cdr3_nt: TGCAGCGTCTCTCAACAGGGGGCCGGCTATGGCTACACCTTC; cdr3_aa: CSVSQQGAGYGYTF
clone_size: -; d_call: -; v_call: TRBV6-1; j_call: TRBJ2-7; cdr3_nt: TGTGCCAGCAAGAGACAGGGGAGGGGATACGAGCAGTACTTC; cdr3_aa: CASKRQGRGYEQYF
clone_size: once; d_call: -; v_call: TRBV29-1; j_call: TRBJ2-7; cdr3_nt: TGCAGCGTGCTGGGGGACTTACCCTACGAGCAGTACTTC; cdr3_aa: CSVLGDLPYEQYF
clone_size: once; d_call: TRBD2; v_call: TRBV5-4; j_call: TRBJ2-3; cdr3_nt: TGTGCCAGCAGCTCCCCCGGACTAGCTGTGGATACGCAGTATTTT; cdr3_aa: CASSSPGLAVDTQYF
clone_size: -; d_call: TRBD1; v_call: TRBV5-6; j_call: TRBJ2-3; cdr3_nt: TGTGCCAGCAGCTTGGCAGGGGGAGATACGCAGTATTTT; cdr3_aa: CASSLAGGDTQYF
clone_size: -; d_call: TRBD2; v_call: TRBV6-1; j_call: TRBJ2-7; cdr3_nt: TGTGCCAGCAGGACTAGCGGGAGGGCCCCGCAGTACTTC; cdr3_aa: CASRTSGRAPQYF
clone_size: -; d_call: -; v_call: TRBV30; j_call: TRBJ1-3; cdr3_nt: TGTGCCGGGGGGACGGAGGGCTCTGGAAACACCATATATTTT; cdr3_aa: CAGGTEGSGNTIYF
clone_size: -; d_call: -; v_call: TRBV7-3; j_call: TRBJ1-1; cdr3_nt: TGTGCCAGCAGCTTAGCGACCGTACAGGGGAACACTGAAGCTTTCTTT; cdr3_aa: CASSLATVQGNTEAFF
clone_size: -; d_call: -; v_call: TRBV19; j_call: TRBJ1-1; cdr3_nt: TGTGCCAGTAGTGCCCCCGGGAACACTGAAGCTTTCTTT; cdr3_aa: CASSAPGNTEAFF
clone_size: once; d_call: -; v_call: TRBV30; j_call: TRBJ2-1; cdr3_nt: TGTGCCTGGAGTTGGCCTAGCTTCCGCCGTCGCTACAATGAGCAGTTCTTC; cdr3_aa: CAWSWPSFRRRYNEQFF
clone_size: -; d_call: TRBD2; v_call: TRBV30; j_call: TRBJ2-3; cdr3_nt: TGTGCCTGGAGTAGGTACACGGCTAGCGGCTACACAGATACGCAGTATTTT; cdr3_aa: CAWSRYTASGYTDTQYF
clone_size: -; d_call: TRBD2; v_call: TRBV28; j_call: TRBJ2-4; cdr3_nt: TGTGCCAGCAGTGTCCCCGGACTAGCGGGAGAAATTTTTTGGGCCAAAAACATTCAGTACTTC; cdr3_aa: CASSVPGLAGEIFWAKNIQYF
clone_size: once; d_call: -; v_call: TRBV30; j_call: TRBJ2-3; cdr3_nt: TGTGCCTGGAGTAAGACGGGAGCCCCAGATACGCAGTATTTT; cdr3_aa: CAWSKTGAPDTQYF
clone_size: few; d_call: TRBD1; v_call: TRBV19; j_call: TRBJ1-4; cdr3_nt: TGTGCCAGTAGTTCGCGGGACAGAGAAAAACTGTTTTTT; cdr3_aa: CASSSRDREKLFF
clone_size: few; d_call: -; v_call: TRBV10-3; j_call: TRBJ2-7; cdr3_nt: TGTGCCATCAGTGAGCGCGCGGATACCTACGAGCAGTACTTC; cdr3_aa: CAISERADTYEQYF
clone_size: -; d_call: TRBD1; v_call: TRBV19; j_call: TRBJ1-1; cdr3_nt: TGTGCCAGTAGTAGGACAGGGAACACTGAAGCTTTCTTT; cdr3_aa: CASSRTGNTEAFF
clone_size: -; d_call: TRBD2; v_call: TRBV30; j_call: TRBJ2-3; cdr3_nt: TGTGCCTGGAGTGTAGGGGTGACTAGCGGGAGAGGAATAGATACGCAGTATTTT; cdr3_aa: CAWSVGVTSGRGIDTQYF
clone_size: -; d_call: -; v_call: TRBV2; j_call: TRBJ2-7; cdr3_nt: TGTGCCAGCAGCCCGGGAAGGAGCTCCTACGAGCAGTACTTC; cdr3_aa: CASSPGRSSYEQYF
clone_size: few; d_call: TRBD1; v_call: TRBV4-2; j_call: TRBJ1-4; cdr3_nt: TGTGCCAGCAGCCTTGGACAGGACTCAACTAATGAAAAACTGTTTTTT; cdr3_aa: CASSLGQDSTNEKLFF
clone_size: -; d_call: -; v_call: TRBV4-1; j_call: TRBJ2-2; cdr3_nt: TGCGCCAGCAGCCAAGGTCCAGTCAGGCCAGTAGCGGACACCGGGGAGCTGTTTTTT; cdr3_aa: CASSQGPVRPVADTGELFF
clone_size: -; d_call: -; v_call: TRBV30; j_call: TRBJ1-1; cdr3_nt: TGTGCCTGGAGTGCCTCGGGACTCTACACTGAAGCTTTCTTT; cdr3_aa: CAWSASGLYTEAFF
clone_size: -; d_call: -; v_call: TRBV6-1; j_call: TRBJ1-1; cdr3_nt: TGTGCCAGCAGTGAGACGAGGGACACTGAAGCTTTCTTT; cdr3_aa: CASSETRDTEAFF
clone_size: -; d_call: TRBD1; v_call: TRBV15; j_call: TRBJ2-6; cdr3_nt: TGTGCCACCAGCAGAGATCAGGGGGCCGCCTTCTCTGGGGCCAACGTCCTGACTTTC; cdr3_aa: CATSRDQGAAFSGANVLTF
clone_size: -; d_call: -; v_call: TRBV20-1; j_call: TRBJ2-1; cdr3_nt: TGCAGTGCCGGAGTCTACAATGAGCAGTTCTTC; cdr3_aa: CSAGVYNEQFF
clone_size: few; d_call: TRBD1; v_call: TRBV5-4; j_call: TRBJ1-1; cdr3_nt: TGTGCCAGCAGCTCGGACAGGGGGAACACTGAAGCTTTCTTT; cdr3_aa: CASSSDRGNTEAFF
clone_size: once; d_call: TRBD2; v_call: TRBV6-4; j_call: TRBJ2-1; cdr3_nt: TGTGCCAGGGGACTTAGCGGGAGGGCCGGGAGTGAGCAGTTCTTC; cdr3_aa: CARGLSGRAGSEQFF
clone_size: -; d_call: -; v_call: TRBV27; j_call: TRBJ1-2; cdr3_nt: TGTGCCAGCATTAATCTCGACTATGGCTACACCTTC; cdr3_aa: CASINLDYGYTF
clone_size: -; d_call: TRBD2; v_call: TRBV5-4; j_call: TRBJ2-7; cdr3_nt: TGTGCCAGCAGCTTGTCCAGGACTAGCGGGCTTTACTACGAGCAGTACTTC; cdr3_aa: CASSLSRTSGLYYEQYF
clone_size: -; d_call: TRBD2; v_call: TRBV28; j_call: TRBJ2-7; cdr3_nt: TGTGCCAGCAGTGCCGCTAAGCGGGGGATGTCGGAGCAGTACTTC; cdr3_aa: CASSAAKRGMSEQYF
clone_size: -; d_call: TRBD1; v_call: TRBV29-1; j_call: TRBJ1-2; cdr3_nt: TGCAGCGTTGGGGACAGGGGAGACTATGGCTACACCTTC; cdr3_aa: CSVGDRGDYGYTF
clone_size: -; d_call: TRBD1; v_call: TRBV7-6; j_call: TRBJ2-3; cdr3_nt: TGTGCCAGCAGCCTACCTAGGACAGGGAGCACAGATACGCAGTATTTT; cdr3_aa: CASSLPRTGSTDTQYF
clone_size: once; d_call: -; v_call: TRBV28; j_call: TRBJ2-7; cdr3_nt: TGTGCCAGCAGTTTAGGGCTGGAAGGCGAGCAGTACTTC; cdr3_aa: CASSLGLEGEQYF
clone_size: -; d_call: -; v_call: TRBV7-6; j_call: TRBJ2-1; cdr3_nt: TGTGCCAGCAGCTCCATATCGCCCCGGGAGCAGTTCTTC; cdr3_aa: CASSSISPREQFF
clone_size: -; d_call: -; v_call: TRBV5-5; j_call: TRBJ1-4; cdr3_nt: TGTGCCAGCAGCTTGGCGGGGTCGGAGCTCAAACTGTTTTTT; cdr3_aa: CASSLAGSELKLFF
clone_size: -; d_call: TRBD1; v_call: TRBV28; j_call: TRBJ1-5; cdr3_nt: TGTGCCAGCAGGACTAACAGGGGGGGTCAGCCCCAGCATTTT; cdr3_aa: CASRTNRGGQPQHF
clone_size: -; d_call: -; v_call: TRBV19; j_call: TRBJ2-5; cdr3_nt: TGTGCCAGTAGTACGGACAGATGGCAAGAGACCCAGTACTTC; cdr3_aa: CASSTDRWQETQYF
clone_size: -; d_call: -; v_call: TRBV28; j_call: TRBJ2-3; cdr3_nt: TGTGCCAGCAGTTTTTTGCGGAGGACAGATACGCAGTATTTT; cdr3_aa: CASSFLRRTDTQYF
clone_size: -; d_call: TRBD1; v_call: TRBV4-1; j_call: TRBJ2-3; cdr3_nt: TGCGCCAGCAGCCCCGGACAGGGGGCTATCGATACGCAGTATTTT; cdr3_aa: CASSPGQGAIDTQYF
clone_size: -; d_call: TRBD1; v_call: TRBV7-9; j_call: TRBJ1-4; cdr3_nt: TGTGCCAGCAGCTCCGACAGGGGGAATGAAAAACTGTTTTTT; cdr3_aa: CASSSDRGNEKLFF
clone_size: -; d_call: -; v_call: TRBV30; j_call: TRBJ2-7; cdr3_nt: TGTGCCTGGAGTAGGGGATCCTTGGGGGAGCAGTACTTC; cdr3_aa: CAWSRGSLGEQYF
clone_size: few; d_call: TRBD1; v_call: TRBV5-5; j_call: TRBJ2-5; cdr3_nt: TGTGCCAGCAGCAGCGGACAGGGGAGCGAGACCCAGTACTTC; cdr3_aa: CASSSGQGSETQYF
clone_size: -; d_call: TRBD2; v_call: TRBV19; j_call: TRBJ2-2; cdr3_nt: TGTGCCAGTAAATCTTTAGCGGGAGAAACCGGGGAGCTGTTTTTT; cdr3_aa: CASKSLAGETGELFF
clone_size: -; d_call: TRBD2; v_call: TRBV7-9; j_call: TRBJ2-7; cdr3_nt: TGTGCCAGCAGTCCAGCGGGAGGGATTCACTACGAGCAGTACTTC; cdr3_aa: CASSPAGGIHYEQYF
clone_size: -; d_call: -; v_call: TRBV11-2; j_call: TRBJ2-3; cdr3_nt: TGTGCCAGCAGCTGGACAGCTAGCACAGATACGCAGTATTTT; cdr3_aa: CASSWTASTDTQYF
clone_size: -; d_call: -; v_call: TRBV27; j_call: TRBJ2-1; cdr3_nt: TGTGCCAGCAGCCCCTTTAGCGGCCTTGAGCAGTTCTTC; cdr3_aa: CASSPFSGLEQFF
clone_size: -; d_call: TRBD1; v_call: TRBV5-1; j_call: TRBJ2-7; cdr3_nt: TGCGCCAGCAGCCCTGGGGACAGGGGGTCCGAGCAGTACTTC; cdr3_aa: CASSPGDRGSEQYF
clone_size: -; d_call: -; v_call: TRBV30; j_call: TRBJ1-2; cdr3_nt: TGTGCCTGGAGTGTACTTCTAATGAGAGTTAACTATGGCTACACCTTC; cdr3_aa: CAWSVLLMRVNYGYTF
clone_size: -; d_call: TRBD1; v_call: TRBV9; j_call: TRBJ2-1; cdr3_nt: TGTGCCAGCAGCGTAGAGGACAGGGAGGACAATGAGCAGTTCTTC; cdr3_aa: CASSVEDREDNEQFF
clone_size: few; d_call: -; v_call: TRBV2; j_call: TRBJ2-5; cdr3_nt: TGTGCCAGCACCTTATTGGAGGGAGAGACCCAGTACTTC; cdr3_aa: CASTLLEGETQYF